One and the same sample provided the 29 T cell receptor beta chains below, sequenced in a study of CXCR3-negative and CXCR3-positive naive CD8 T cells (dated by TCRdb to the late 2010s). The sequencing machine was a NextSeq 550. The Human TCR Profiling Kit (MiLaboratory) was used to make UMI-labeled 5' RACE TRB cDNA libraries. One entry per CDR3 protein sequence results from the TCRdb reprocessing of the reads, with DNA left out. Per the sample table, the count is tens of thousands of distinct CDR3 sequences. Around 18% of the sample rests with the top ten. What was sequenced was memory CD8+ T cells from blood. The sample's cell subset or site label, decoded: conventional CD8+ memory T cells (TMEM), sorted as controls. These receptors all come from a human donor in good health. Some clones in this sample may be carry-over from other donors' samples.

The chain recombines TRBV29-1 with TRBJ2-5; TCRdb's D call, TRBD1, is unchecked because there is no DNA. The V gene's germline CDR1 is SQVTM and CDR2 ANQGSEA. CDR3 length: 12 residues. This chain's CDR3 is CSLSQGIETQYF.

This rearrangement joins TRBV6-2 or TRBV6-3 to TRBJ1-1. CDR1 and CDR2 (germline): MNHEY, SVGEGT. The CDR3 is 14 amino acids. The CDR3 sequence is CASSGGAEYTEAFF.

The chain uses TRBV20-1 and TRBJ1-1; lacking DNA, the TRBD1 call made by TCRdb goes unchecked. The germline gives CDR1 DFQATT, CDR2 SNEGSKA (reference sequence). This CDR3 spans 14 amino acids. CDR3 sequence reads: CSARDQQGNTEAFF.

The chain uses TRBV6-2 or TRBV6-3 and TRBJ1-1; with no DNA, the TCRdb D assignment of TRBD1 cannot be verified. The CDR3 covers 14 residues. CDR1 and CDR2 from the germline V gene are MNHEY and SVGEGT. The CDR3 loop reads CASSERQDVAEAFF.

This clonotype ranks as medium-sized in terms of frequency. The rearrangement uses TRBV20-1 and TRBJ2-7; TCRdb calls TRBD2, which cannot be checked without DNA. Germline V gene sequence: CDR1 DFQATT, CDR2 SNEGSKA (reference sequence). The CDR3 is 14 amino acids. This chain's CDR3 is CSARVSGRELEQYF.

The J gene is TRBJ2-5, the V gene TRBV7-8; TCRdb designates TRBD1, a call that cannot be tested without DNA. The CDR3 is made up of 16 amino acids. CDR1 SGHVS and CDR2 FQNEAQ come from the germline V gene. The CDR3 spells CASSLVGQGAWETQYF.

The rearrangement uses TRBV29-1 and TRBJ2-7; TCRdb's D call of TRBD1 is untestable without DNA. This CDR3 has 13 residues. Germline CDR1 reads SQVTM; CDR2 reads ANQGSEA. The CDR3 region is CSVERTGPNEQYF.

J is TRBJ2-7 and V is TRBV6-5; TCRdb names TRBD2, which stays unverified in the absence of DNA. Germline V gene data show CDR1 as MNHEY and CDR2 as SVGAGI. This CDR3 spans 16 amino acids. This CDR3 reads CASSGVSSGVYYEQYF.

The V call is TRBV29-1, the J call TRBJ1-2. Per the germline V gene, CDR1 is SQVTM and CDR2 is ANQGSEA. The CDR3 has 11 amino acids. The CDR3 region is CSVEVRDGYTF.

This chain joins TRBV7-9 and TRBJ2-7; TCRdb's D call, TRBD1, is unchecked because there is no DNA. Germline assignment: CDR1 SEHNR and CDR2 FQNEAQ (reference sequence). The CDR3 has 16 residues. CDR3 residues: CASSLHGGQGVYEQYF.

The rearrangement uses TRBV20-1 and TRBJ2-5; the TCRdb call, TRBD1, lacks DNA for checking. The CDR3 runs 18 residues. Per the germline V gene, CDR1 is DFQATT and CDR2 is SNEGSKA (reference sequence). CDR3 region: CSAKVLDGAGQYQETQYF.

J is TRBJ2-1 and V is TRBV15; TCRdb selects TRBD2, and the lack of DNA leaves this call unchecked. This CDR3 has 14 amino acids. The germline V gene has CDR1 LNHNV and CDR2 YYDKDF (reference sequence). This CDR3 reads CATTPSGAYNEQFF.

The gene calls are TRBV29-1 and TRBJ2-5; TCRdb outputs TRBD1, but without DNA this stays unchecked. Looked up from germline, CDR1 is SQVTM and CDR2 is ANQGSEA. This CDR3 spans 16 amino acids. The CDR3 spells CSVTMTPGQGASAQYF.

The chain recombines TRBV23-1 with TRBJ2-1; with no DNA, the TCRdb D assignment of TRBD1 cannot be verified. TRBV23-1 is classed as an ORF, of uncertain function. The CDR3 is made up of 14 amino acids. This chain's CDR3 is CASSRTGYYNEQFF.

The V and J genes are TRBV7-9 and TRBJ2-7; TCRdb calls TRBD1, which cannot be checked without DNA. The CDR3 is made up of 15 amino acids. Germline-derived CDR1 and CDR2 are SEHNR and FQNEAQ (reference sequence). The CDR3 reads CASSAYRETSYEQYF.

The V gene is TRBV15, the J gene TRBJ1-1. Germline CDR1 reads LNHNV; CDR2 reads YYDKDF (reference sequence). This CDR3 is 16 amino acids long. The CDR3 protein is CATSRDVLGVGTEAFF.

The rearrangement links TRBV11-2 to TRBJ2-3; TCRdb's D call of TRBD1 is untestable without DNA. This CDR3 spans 14 amino acids. Per germline, CDR1 SGHAT and CDR2 FQNNGV. The CDR3: CASSQDGGTDTQYF.

The rearrangement uses TRBV12-3 or TRBV12-4 and TRBJ2-5; TCRdb calls TRBD1, which cannot be checked without DNA. The CDR3 runs 12 residues. CDR3 region: CASSWGAETQYF.

The chain joins TRBV27 to TRBJ2-1; TCRdb's D call, TRBD2, is unchecked because there is no DNA. This CDR3 region has 19 residues. Germline CDR1 MNHEY, CDR2 SMNVEV (reference sequence). The chain's CDR3 is CASSLQPPPLAGAGNEQFF.

This chain connects TRBV29-1 to TRBJ2-7; TCRdb indicates TRBD2, and absent DNA this call remains unverified. This CDR3 is built from 14 residues. The V gene's germline CDR1 is SQVTM and CDR2 ANQGSEA. The CDR3 sequence: CSVNLAGAFYEQYF.

This chain connects TRBV5-6 to TRBJ2-2. The germline V gene encodes CDR1 SGHDT and CDR2 YYEEEE. The CDR3 sequence is 15 residues long. The CDR3 reads CASSLVSLNTGELFF.

The chain couples TRBV6-2 or TRBV6-3 to TRBJ1-5; TCRdb selects TRBD1, and the lack of DNA leaves this call unchecked. The CDR3 totals 15 residues. Germline loops: CDR1 MNHEY, CDR2 SVGEGT. The CDR3 spells CASSYPDRGDQPQHF.

The chain's CDR3 is CSGRGGAGDTDTKYF. The V gene is TRBV29-1, the J gene TRBJ2-3; TCRdb returns TRBD2, unconfirmable since there is no DNA. Germline V lookup: CDR1 SQVTM, CDR2 ANQGSEA. This CDR3 has 15 residues.

V gene TRBV7-9 combines with J gene TRBJ2-1. The CDR3 runs to 12 residues. The germline V gene encodes CDR1 SEHNR and CDR2 FQNEAQ (reference sequence). The CDR3 spells CASSLLRPEQFF.

This CDR3 reads CAWSEGHSNTGELFF. The chain couples TRBV30 to TRBJ2-2; TCRdb's D call of TRBD1 is untestable without DNA. Germline V gene lookup returns CDR1 GTSNPN and CDR2 SVGIG (reference sequence). The CDR3 is made up of 15 amino acids.

V is TRBV1 and J is TRBJ2-3; TCRdb's D call, TRBD2, is unchecked because there is no DNA. TRBV1 represents a pseudogene. CDR3 length equals 16 residues. The CDR3 sequence is CTSSYQTSSVPDTQYF.

CDR3: CASSGTTGPQTYEQYF. This chain connects TRBV6-5 to TRBJ2-7; the TRBD1 assignment by TCRdb is unverifiable without DNA. The germline CDR1 and CDR2 sequences are MNHEY and SVGAGI. The CDR3 contains 16 residues.

V usage is TRBV29-1 and J usage is TRBJ2-3. Germline V CDR1 and CDR2: SQVTM, ANQGSEA. The CDR3 spans 13 residues. This chain's CDR3 is CSVEEVSRDTQYF.

This chain connects TRBV12-3 or TRBV12-4 to TRBJ2-7; TCRdb outputs TRBD2, but without DNA this stays unchecked. The length of the CDR3 is 14 residues. The CDR3 here is CASSPASVEGEQYF.